Presented here are 26 T cell receptor beta chains from one specimen sequenced in a study of CXCR3-negative and CXCR3-positive naive CD8 T cells (dated by TCRdb to between 2019 and 2020). On the study overall, not on this receptor specifically: TRB CDR3s from CXCR3-positive naive cells showed higher hydrophobicity (lower Kidera factor 4), lower energy, and higher strength and volume indices than CXCR3-negative naive cells.

TCRdb lists the instrument as NextSeq 550. The Human TCR Profiling Kit (MiLaboratory) was used to prepare UMI-labeled 5' RACE TRB cDNA libraries. Each CDR3 protein sequence appears as one entry after TCRdb reprocessed the reads, and no DNA is included. Per the sample table, the count is some 85,000 distinct CDR3 sequences. Approximately 0.54% of the sample rests with the top ten. Their antigens are not known. Sequenced sample: naive CXCR3+ CD8+ T cells from blood. Read against the paper, the sample's cell subset or site label means: CD45RO-CCR7+CD27+CD95- naive CD8+ T cells expressing CXCR3 (TNR3+). These receptors all come from a human donor in good health. Some clones in this sample may be carry-over from other donors' samples.

V and J are TRBV25-1 and TRBJ1-1; the TRBD1 assignment by TCRdb is unverifiable without DNA. The CDR3 spans 15 residues. CDR1 MGHDK and CDR2 SYGVNS come from the germline V gene. The CDR3: CASSPGGGLNTEAFF.

This sequence joins TRBV4-1 and TRBJ1-3. The CDR3 has 15 amino acids. The germline gives CDR1 MGHRA, CDR2 YSYEKL. The CDR3 is CASSPRQQVGNTIYF.

The rearrangement uses TRBV4-1 and TRBJ2-1; absent DNA, TCRdb's TRBD1 call cannot be checked. The CDR3 loop spans 18 amino acids. Germline assignment: CDR1 MGHRA and CDR2 YSYEKL. CDR3 amino acids: CASSQEPTGATSYNEQFF.

This chain links TRBV6-5 with TRBJ2-7; checking the TCRdb D call of TRBD1 is not possible without DNA. CDR1 MNHEY and CDR2 SVGAGI come from the germline V gene. The CDR3 covers 15 residues. CDR3: CASRPDRGLGVEQYF.

This chain joins TRBV5-1 and TRBJ2-7; without DNA, the TCRdb call of TRBD1 cannot be checked. This CDR3 is built from 14 residues. CDR1 and CDR2 (germline): SGHRS, YFSETQ. The CDR3 protein is CASSLWTPSYEQYF. Supplemented by reference TRBV5-1 and TRBJ2-7, the full variable domain reads KAGVTQTPRYLIKTRGQQVTLSCSPISGHRSVSWYQQTPGQGLQFLFEYFSETQRNKGNFPGRFSGRQFSNSRSEMNVSTLELGDSALYLCASSLWTPSYEQYFGPGTRLTVT.

The V and J genes are TRBV28 and TRBJ2-5. The CDR3 is 13 residues long. Germline V CDR1 and CDR2: MDHEN, SYDVKM. The CDR3 region is CASTLRGEETQYF. The variable domain in full, completed from reference TRBV28 and TRBJ2-5, reads DVKVTQSSRYLVKRTGEKVFLECVQDMDHENMFWYRQDPGLGLRLIYFSYDVKMKEKGDIPEGYSVSREKKERFSLILESASTNQTSMYLCASTLRGEETQYFGPGTRLLVL.

This chain joins TRBV18 and TRBJ1-1; with no DNA, the TCRdb D assignment of TRBD1 cannot be verified. Germline V gene lookup returns CDR1 KGHSH and CDR2 LQKENI. This CDR3 is 14 amino acids long. This chain's CDR3 is CASSSGTDFTEAFF.

V gene TRBV12-3 or TRBV12-4 combines with J gene TRBJ2-1; TCRdb names TRBD2, which stays unverified in the absence of DNA. The CDR3 runs to 15 residues. The CDR3 here is CASGNSGGALGEQFF.

This chain joins TRBV29-1 and TRBJ2-7; TCRdb designates TRBD1, a call that cannot be tested without DNA. The CDR3 has 13 amino acids. Germline V gene data show CDR1 as SQVTM and CDR2 as ANQGSEA. The CDR3 sequence is CSVEDRGSGEQYF.

The rearrangement links TRBV20-1 to TRBJ2-5. Germline V gene lookup returns CDR1 DFQATT and CDR2 SNEGSKA (reference sequence). This CDR3 is 17 amino acids long. CDR3 region: CSASLLIRRTYQETQYF.

This sequence joins TRBV7-9 and TRBJ2-3; checking the TCRdb D call of TRBD2 is not possible without DNA. The CDR3 covers 15 residues. Germline values: CDR1 SEHNR, CDR2 FQNEAQ (reference sequence). The chain's CDR3 is CASSLSWTDTDTQYF. Full variable domain (remainder filled in from reference TRBV7-9 and TRBJ2-3): DTGVSQNPRHKITKRGQNVTFRCDPISEHNRLYWYRQTLGQGPEFLTYFQNEAQLEKSRLLSDRFSAERPKGSFSTLEIQRTEQGDSAMYLCASSLSWTDTDTQYFGPGTRLTVL.

V is TRBV3-1 and J is TRBJ1-1. The length of the CDR3 is 13 residues. CDR1 LGHDT and CDR2 YNNKEL come from the germline V gene (reference sequence). CDR3 in amino acids: CASSLPGHTEAFF. The variable domain in full, completed from reference TRBV3-1 and TRBJ1-1, reads DTAVSQTPKYLVTQMGNDKSIKCEQNLGHDTMYWYKQDSKKFLKIMFSYNNKELIINETVPNRFSPKSPDKAHLNLHINSLELGDSAVYFCASSLPGHTEAFFGQGTRLTVV.

The rearrangement joins TRBV5-6 to TRBJ2-3. The CDR3 contains 12 residues. Looked up from germline, CDR1 is SGHDT and CDR2 is YYEEEE. The CDR3 loop reads CASSLLTDTQYF.

This chain connects TRBV28 to TRBJ2-7; without DNA, the TCRdb call of TRBD1 cannot be checked. CDR1 and CDR2 (germline): MDHEN, SYDVKM. CDR3 length equals 14 residues. The CDR3 loop is CASSTTGLRYEQYF.

J is TRBJ2-7 and V is TRBV28; there is no DNA to check the TCRdb D call of TRBD1. The CDR3 length is 11 residues. The germline CDR1 and CDR2 sequences are MDHEN and SYDVKM. Here the CDR3 reads CASRSPLGQYF.

V gene TRBV13 combines with J gene TRBJ1-6. The CDR3 covers 14 residues. Germline CDR1 PRHDT, CDR2 FYEKMQ (reference sequence). CDR3 region: CASSLGGFQSPLHF.

The chain recombines TRBV28 with TRBJ2-2; TCRdb's assignment of TRBD1 cannot be checked, as there is no DNA. CDR3 size: 15 residues. Germline CDR1 and CDR2: MDHEN and SYDVKM. The CDR3 spells CASSSGKENTGELFF.

V is TRBV12-3 or TRBV12-4 and J is TRBJ1-1. The CDR3 has 15 amino acids. The CDR3 loop reads CASSLGPRGHTEAFF.

The chain links TRBV21-1 to TRBJ1-2. TRBV21-1 is a documented pseudogene. The CDR3 covers 12 residues. The CDR3 spells CAGTAANYGYTF.

The rearrangement joins TRBV6-1 to TRBJ2-7; with no DNA, the TCRdb D assignment of TRBD2 cannot be verified. CDR3 length: 15 residues. CDR1 is MNHNS and CDR2 is SASEGT in the germline V gene. This CDR3 reads CASSVEGDPQYEQYF.

V gene TRBV21-1 combines with J gene TRBJ2-7; the D call from TCRdb, TRBD1, cannot be confirmed without DNA. TRBV21-1 counts as a pseudogene. The CDR3 runs 14 residues. This chain's CDR3 is CASPLTAFSYEQYF.

The chain is built from TRBV28 and TRBJ2-7; the TCRdb call, TRBD1, lacks DNA for checking. Germline CDR1 is MDHEN and CDR2 is SYDVKM. This CDR3 contains 15 residues. Here the CDR3 reads CASSPTGTGTYEQYF.

The chain recombines TRBV28 with TRBJ2-7; without DNA, the TCRdb call of TRBD1 cannot be checked. The CDR3 sequence is 13 residues long. CDR1 MDHEN and CDR2 SYDVKM come from the germline V gene. Here the CDR3 reads CASNLDRGYEQYF.

This rearrangement joins TRBV28 to TRBJ1-2; with no DNA, the TCRdb D assignment of TRBD1 cannot be verified. CDR1 and CDR2 (germline): MDHEN, SYDVKM. This CDR3 comprises 13 residues. CDR3 region: CASSTDRRYGYTF.

The genes are TRBV9 and TRBJ2-7. The CDR3 length is 15 residues. CDR1 is SGDLS and CDR2 is YYNGEE in the germline V gene. The CDR3 protein is CASSVSAVPKSEQYF. The full variable domain, in which reference TRBV9 and TRBJ2-7 provide the parts outside the CDR3, is DSGVTQTPKHLITATGQRVTLRCSPRSGDLSVYWYQQSLDQGLQFLIQYYNGEERAKGNILERFSAQQFPDLHSELNLSSLELGDSALYFCASSVSAVPKSEQYFGPGTRLTVT.

V and J are TRBV5-4 and TRBJ2-4; with no DNA, the TCRdb D assignment of TRBD1 cannot be verified. The CDR3 has 17 amino acids. Germline CDR1 SGHNT, CDR2 YYREEE (reference sequence). The CDR3 reads CASSFETGVGSKNIQYF.